The following is a T cell receptor (beta chain) sequence with its context. The data were taken from a study of OX40 agonist ivuxolimab in advanced cancers. The germline V and J ends were trimmed by 0 bases and 0 bases, with 12 bases remaining between them. This CDR3 contains 17 residues. Per the germline V gene, CDR1 is LGHNA and CDR2 is YNFKEQ. Assay used: immunoSEQ multiplex PCR; TCRdb lists only in-frame clones, some missing. The top ten clones hold approximately 5% of a sample with tens of thousands of clones, roughly 90% of them seen once. The genes are TRBV4-2 and TRBJ1-5; D is ambiguous. The TCR comes from an adult with an advanced solid tumor such as melanoma, head and neck, liver or kidney cancer. The material sequenced was CD4+ or CD8+ T cells sorted from blood, taken in a trial of the OX40 agonist ivuxolimab. The CDR3 sequence: CASSQDHSTISNQPQHF. CDR3 in DNA: TGTGCCAGCAGCCAAGACCACTCGACTATTAGCAATCAGCCCCAGCATTTT.